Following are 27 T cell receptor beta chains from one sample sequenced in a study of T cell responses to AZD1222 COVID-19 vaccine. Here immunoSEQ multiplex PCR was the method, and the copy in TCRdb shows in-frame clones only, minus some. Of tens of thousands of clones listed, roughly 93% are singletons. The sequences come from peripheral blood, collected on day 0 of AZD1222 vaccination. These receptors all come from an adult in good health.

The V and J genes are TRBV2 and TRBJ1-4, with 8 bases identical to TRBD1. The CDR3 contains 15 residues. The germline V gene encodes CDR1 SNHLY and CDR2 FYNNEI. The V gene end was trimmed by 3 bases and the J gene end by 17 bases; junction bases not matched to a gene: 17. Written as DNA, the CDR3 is TGTGCCAGCAGTGACCTAGGGACAGGCTTGTCTCTGGGTTTTTTT. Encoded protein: CASSDLGTGLSLGFF.

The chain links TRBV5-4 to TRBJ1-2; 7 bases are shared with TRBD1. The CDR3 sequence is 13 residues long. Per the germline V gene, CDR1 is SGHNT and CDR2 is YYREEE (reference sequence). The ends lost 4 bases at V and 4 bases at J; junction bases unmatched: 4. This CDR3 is CASSPGGTYGYTF. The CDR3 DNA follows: TGTGCCAGCAGCCCAGGGGGGACCTATGGCTACACCTTC.

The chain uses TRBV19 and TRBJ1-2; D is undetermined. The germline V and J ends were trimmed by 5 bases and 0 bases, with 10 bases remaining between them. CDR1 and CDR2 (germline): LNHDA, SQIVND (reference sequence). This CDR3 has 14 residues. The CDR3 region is CASSVHRANYGYTF. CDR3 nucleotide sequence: TGTGCCAGTAGTGTTCACAGAGCTAACTATGGCTACACCTTC.

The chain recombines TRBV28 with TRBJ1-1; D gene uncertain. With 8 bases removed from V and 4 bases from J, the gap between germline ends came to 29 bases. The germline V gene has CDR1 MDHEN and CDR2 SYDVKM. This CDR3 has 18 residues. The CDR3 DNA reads TGTGCCAGCCCATCCCCTTCAGGTTCCAGGCCAGGAGGCACTGAAGCTTTCTTT. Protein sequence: CASPSPSGSRPGGTEAFF.

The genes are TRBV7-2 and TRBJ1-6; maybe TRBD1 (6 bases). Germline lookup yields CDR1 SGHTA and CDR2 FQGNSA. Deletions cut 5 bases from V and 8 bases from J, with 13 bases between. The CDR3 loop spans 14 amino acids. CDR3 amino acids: CASSPQGRDSPLHF. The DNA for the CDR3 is TGTGCCAGCAGCCCACAGGGCCGGGATTCACCCCTCCACTTT.

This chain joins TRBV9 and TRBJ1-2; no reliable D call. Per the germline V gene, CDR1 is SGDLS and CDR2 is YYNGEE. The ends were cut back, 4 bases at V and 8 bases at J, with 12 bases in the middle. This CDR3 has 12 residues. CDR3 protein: CASSPSSRGYTF. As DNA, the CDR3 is TGTGCCAGCAGCCCGTCTTCGAGGGGCTACACCTTC.

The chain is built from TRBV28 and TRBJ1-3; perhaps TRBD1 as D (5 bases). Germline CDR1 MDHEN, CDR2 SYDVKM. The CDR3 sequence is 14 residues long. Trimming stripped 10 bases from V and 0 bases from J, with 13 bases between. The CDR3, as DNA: TGTGCCACCATTACGACAGTCTCTGGAAACACCATATATTTT. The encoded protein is CATITTVSGNTIYF.

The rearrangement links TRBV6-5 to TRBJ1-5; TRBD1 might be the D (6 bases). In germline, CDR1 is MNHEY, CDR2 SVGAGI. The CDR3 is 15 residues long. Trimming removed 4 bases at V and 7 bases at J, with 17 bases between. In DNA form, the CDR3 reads TGTGCCAGCAGTTTCCTCGGGGGGCGCGGCCAGCCCCAGCATTTT. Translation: CASSFLGGRGQPQHF.

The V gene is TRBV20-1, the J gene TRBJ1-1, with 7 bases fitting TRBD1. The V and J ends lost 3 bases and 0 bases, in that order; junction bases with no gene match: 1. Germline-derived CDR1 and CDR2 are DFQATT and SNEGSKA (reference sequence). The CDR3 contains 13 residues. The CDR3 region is CSASGTVNTEAFF. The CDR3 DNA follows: TGCAGTGCTAGTGGGACAGTGAACACTGAAGCTTTCTTT.

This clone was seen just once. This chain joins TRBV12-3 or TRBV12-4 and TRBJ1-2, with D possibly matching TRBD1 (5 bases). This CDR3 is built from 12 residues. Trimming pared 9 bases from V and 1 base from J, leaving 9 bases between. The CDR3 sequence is CASTGLNYGYTF. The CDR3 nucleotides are TGTGCCAGTACAGGACTTAACTATGGCTACACCTTC.

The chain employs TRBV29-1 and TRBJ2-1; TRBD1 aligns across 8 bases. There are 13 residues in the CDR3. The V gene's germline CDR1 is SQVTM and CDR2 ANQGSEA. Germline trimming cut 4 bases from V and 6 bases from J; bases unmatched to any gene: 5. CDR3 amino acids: CSVGGTGINEQFF. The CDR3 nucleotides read TGCAGCGTTGGAGGGACAGGTATCAATGAGCAGTTCTTC.

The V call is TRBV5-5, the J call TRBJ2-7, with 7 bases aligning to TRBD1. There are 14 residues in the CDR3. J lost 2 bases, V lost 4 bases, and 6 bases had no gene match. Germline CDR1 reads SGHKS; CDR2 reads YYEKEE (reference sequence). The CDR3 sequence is CASSLTGTAYEQYF. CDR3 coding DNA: TGTGCCAGCAGCCTAACCGGGACAGCCTACGAGCAGTACTTC.

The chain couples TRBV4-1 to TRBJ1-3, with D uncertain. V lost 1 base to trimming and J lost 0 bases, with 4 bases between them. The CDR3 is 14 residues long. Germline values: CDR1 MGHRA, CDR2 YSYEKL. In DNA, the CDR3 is TGCGCCAGCAGCCAAGGTCACTCTGGAAACACCATATATTTT. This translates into CASSQGHSGNTIYF.

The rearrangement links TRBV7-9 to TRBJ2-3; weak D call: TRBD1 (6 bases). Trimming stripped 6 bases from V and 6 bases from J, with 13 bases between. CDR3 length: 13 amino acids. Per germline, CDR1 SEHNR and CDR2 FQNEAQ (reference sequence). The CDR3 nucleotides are TGTGCCAGCAGTTCTACAGGGTGGGATACGCAGTATTTT. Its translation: CASSSTGWDTQYF.

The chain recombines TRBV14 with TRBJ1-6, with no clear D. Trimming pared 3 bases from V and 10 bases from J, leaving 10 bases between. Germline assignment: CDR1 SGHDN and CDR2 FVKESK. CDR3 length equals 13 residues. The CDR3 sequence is CASSQLSGSPLHF. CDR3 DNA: TGTGCCAGCAGCCAGTTAAGTGGGTCACCCCTCCACTTT.

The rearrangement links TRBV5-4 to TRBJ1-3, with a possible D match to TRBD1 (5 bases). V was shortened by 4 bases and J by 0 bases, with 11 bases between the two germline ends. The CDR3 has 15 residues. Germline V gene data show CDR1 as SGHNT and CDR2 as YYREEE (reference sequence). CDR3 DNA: TGTGCCAGCAGCCGTGACAGCGGCTCTGGAAACACCATATATTTT. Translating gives CASSRDSGSGNTIYF.

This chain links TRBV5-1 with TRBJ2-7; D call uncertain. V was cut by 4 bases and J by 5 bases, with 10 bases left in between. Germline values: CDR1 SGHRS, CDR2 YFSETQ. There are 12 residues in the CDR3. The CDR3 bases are TGCGCCAGCAGCCCCCTCGAGCACGAGCAGTACTTC. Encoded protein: CASSPLEHEQYF.

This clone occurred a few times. The CDR3 is CASSRTLRDTEAFF. The DNA for the CDR3 is TGTGCCAGCAGCCGGACACTACGGGACACTGAAGCTTTCTTT. The chain couples TRBV7-8 to TRBJ1-1; the D gene is possibly TRBD1 (5 bases). Deletions cut 5 bases from V and 3 bases from J, with 13 bases between. The germline CDR1 and CDR2 sequences are SGHVS and FQNEAQ. The CDR3 runs 14 residues.

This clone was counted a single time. The CDR3 region is CASSESTEAFF. In DNA, the CDR3 is TGCGCCAGCAGCGAAAGCACTGAAGCTTTCTTT. The V and J genes are TRBV5-1 and TRBJ1-1; no clear D. The CDR3 spans 11 residues. Germline V lookup: CDR1 SGHRS, CDR2 YFSETQ. The germline V and J ends were trimmed by 4 bases and 4 bases, with 5 bases remaining between them.

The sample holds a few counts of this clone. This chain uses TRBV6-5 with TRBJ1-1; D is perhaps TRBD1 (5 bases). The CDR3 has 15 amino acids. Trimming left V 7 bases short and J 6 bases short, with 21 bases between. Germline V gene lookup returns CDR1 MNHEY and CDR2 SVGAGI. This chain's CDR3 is CASIVWRGEMPEAFF. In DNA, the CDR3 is TGTGCCAGCATAGTTTGGAGGGGCGAGATGCCTGAAGCTTTCTTT.

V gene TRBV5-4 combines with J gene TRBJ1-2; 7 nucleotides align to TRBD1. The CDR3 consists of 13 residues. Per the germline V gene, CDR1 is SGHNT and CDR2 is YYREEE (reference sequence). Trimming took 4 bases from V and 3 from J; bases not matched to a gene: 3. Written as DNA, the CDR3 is TGTGCCAGCAGCCCCGACAGGGACTATGGCTACACCTTC. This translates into CASSPDRDYGYTF.

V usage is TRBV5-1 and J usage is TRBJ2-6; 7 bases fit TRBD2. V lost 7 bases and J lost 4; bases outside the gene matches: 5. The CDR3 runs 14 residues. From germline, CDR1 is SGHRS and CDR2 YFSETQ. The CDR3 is CASRAGFGANVLTF. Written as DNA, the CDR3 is TGCGCCAGCCGAGCGGGGTTCGGGGCCAACGTCCTGACTTTC.

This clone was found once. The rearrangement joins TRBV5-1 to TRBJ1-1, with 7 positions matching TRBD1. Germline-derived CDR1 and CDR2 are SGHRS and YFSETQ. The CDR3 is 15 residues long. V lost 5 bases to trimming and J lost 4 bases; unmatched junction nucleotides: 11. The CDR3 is CASSVSRGQGTEAFF. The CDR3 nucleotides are TGCGCCAGCAGTGTGAGTAGGGGGCAGGGCACTGAAGCTTTCTTT.

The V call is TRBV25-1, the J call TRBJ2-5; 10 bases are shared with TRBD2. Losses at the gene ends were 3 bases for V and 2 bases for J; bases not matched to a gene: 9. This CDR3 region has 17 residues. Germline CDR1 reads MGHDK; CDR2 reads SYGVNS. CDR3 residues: CASSDAHLAGEQETQYF. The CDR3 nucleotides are TGTGCCAGCAGTGACGCCCATCTAGCGGGGGAGCAAGAGACCCAGTACTTC.

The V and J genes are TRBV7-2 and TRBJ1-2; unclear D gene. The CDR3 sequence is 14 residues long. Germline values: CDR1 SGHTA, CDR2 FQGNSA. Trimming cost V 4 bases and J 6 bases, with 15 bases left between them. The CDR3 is CASSSPRVENGYTF. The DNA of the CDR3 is TGTGCCAGCAGCTCCCCCAGAGTTGAGAATGGCTACACCTTC.

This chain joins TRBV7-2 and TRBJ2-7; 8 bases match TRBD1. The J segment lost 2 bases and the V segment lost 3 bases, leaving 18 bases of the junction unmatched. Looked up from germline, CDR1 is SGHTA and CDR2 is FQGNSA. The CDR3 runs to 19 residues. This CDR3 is CASSFTPQIGQGLAYEQYF. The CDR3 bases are TGTGCCAGCAGCTTCACCCCGCAGATTGGACAGGGATTAGCCTACGAGCAGTACTTC.

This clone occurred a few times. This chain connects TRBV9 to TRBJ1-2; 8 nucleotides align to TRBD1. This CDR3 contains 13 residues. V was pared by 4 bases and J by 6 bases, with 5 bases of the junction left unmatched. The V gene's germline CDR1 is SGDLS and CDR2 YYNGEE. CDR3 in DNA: TGTGCCAGCAGCCCGGGACAGGTTAATGGCTACACCTTC. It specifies CASSPGQVNGYTF.